This note documents a single T cell receptor (beta chain) sequence. This CDR3 is 15 amino acids long. In germline, CDR1 is SGDLS, CDR2 YYNGEE. V dropped 4 bases and J dropped 4; count of bases not matched to a gene: 10. This record belongs to a study of blood T cell repertoires in COVID-19. In the source study's methods: Estimation of nucleated cell counts relied on the amplification of reference gene primers. Sequenced by immunoSEQ multiplex PCR; TCRdb stores in-frame clones only, minus some. The DNA gave D and trimming, while V, J and clone size come from that table. The table lists hundreds of thousands of clones, about nine tenths of them singletons.

The chain joins TRBV9 to TRBJ1-2, with TRBD1 matching over 7 bases. The clonotype comes from a woman in her thirties or forties who had recovered from COVID-19. The specimen sequenced was peripheral blood. The CDR3 protein is CASSPRQGGGYGYTF. The CDR3 DNA is TGTGCCAGCAGCCCGAGACAGGGTGGAGGCTATGGCTACACCTTC.